The following is a TCR beta chain sequence with its context. CDR3 length: 15 amino acids. With V trimmed by 2 bases and J by 4 bases, 5 bases remained unmatched. In germline, CDR1 is LGHNA, CDR2 YNFKEQ. This PCR relied on a set of 60 Vbeta primers and 13 Jbeta primers. Profiling relied on immunoSEQ multiplex PCR, and the TCRdb table lists in-frame clones only, not all of them. Of 150,000 or so clones listed, roughly 77% are singletons. The entry originates in a study of cytomegalovirus exposure and HLA in healthy donors. Sequencing input: PBMCs. The chain uses TRBV4-2 and TRBJ2-7; 10 nucleotides align to TRBD2. This receptor was identified in a man aged 25 to 40 in good health and CMV-seropositive. The CDR3 region has the DNA TGTGCCAGCAGCCAACAGGCTAGCGGGGGATACGAGCAGTACTTC. It specifies CASSQQASGGYEQYF.